This T cell receptor (beta chain) was found in a study of technical replicates of blood from a handful of donors (dated by TCRdb to between 2016 and 2019). The germline V gene supplies CDR1 LGHNA and CDR2 YSLEER. From its cysteine to its phenylalanine, the CDR3 spans 16 amino acids. Kept here is only the CDR3 DNA, which spans 48 bases and is read in frame from base 1. Trimming takes 1 base off V and 7 bases off J; junction bases not matched to a gene: 9. To note about this clone: What antigen it recognizes has not been identified. There are no base qualities to consult, and no much larger clone falls within one base.

Library preparation used the immunoSEQ multiplex PCR assay. The immuneACCESS repertoire file appears here via TCRdb, limited to in-frame rearrangements. These files lack a portion of the clones; in checked studies, under half of the deficit traces to unresolved V genes, and the cause of the others is not known. The sample data list more than 65,000 clones, and approximately 96% of these were observed just once. Of the sample, roughly 0.34% falls within the top ten clones. The sequence links TRBV4-3 to TRBJ1-4, and TRBD1 matches 7 of the central bases. The sequenced sample was T cells isolated from PBMCs. This TCR came from a human donor in good health. CDR3 reads: CASSQVATGRGEKLFF. The nucleotide sequence is given as TGCGCCAGCAGCCAAGTCGCGACAGGGCGGGGTGAAAAACTGTTTTTT.